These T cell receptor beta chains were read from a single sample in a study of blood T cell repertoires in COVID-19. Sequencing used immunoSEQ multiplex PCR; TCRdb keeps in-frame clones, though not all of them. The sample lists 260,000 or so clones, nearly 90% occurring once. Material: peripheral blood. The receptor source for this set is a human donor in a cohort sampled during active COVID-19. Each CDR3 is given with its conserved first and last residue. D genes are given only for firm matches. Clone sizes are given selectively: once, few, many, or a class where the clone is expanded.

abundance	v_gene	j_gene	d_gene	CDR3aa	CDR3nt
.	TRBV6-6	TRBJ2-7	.	CASSYGGFPYEQYF	TGTGCCAGCAGTTACGGGGGGTTTCCCTACGAGCAGTACTTC
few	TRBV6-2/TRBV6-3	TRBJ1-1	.	CASSYSISLNTEAFF	TGTGCCAGCAGTTACTCGATCAGTCTGAACACTGAAGCTTTCTTT
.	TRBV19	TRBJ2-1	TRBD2	CASSIYQPLLAWSYNEQFF	TGTGCCAGTAGTATCTATCAACCATTACTAGCGTGGTCCTACAATGAGCAGTTCTTC
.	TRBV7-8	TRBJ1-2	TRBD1	CASSLRGAGQGDYGYTF	TGTGCCAGCAGCCTCCGCGGAGCGGGACAGGGTGACTATGGCTACACCTTC
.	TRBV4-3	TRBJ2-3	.	CASSQERAPDTQYF	TGCGCCAGCAGCCAAGAGAGGGCCCCTGATACGCAGTATTTT
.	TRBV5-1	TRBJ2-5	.	CASSFGATGQNQETQYF	TGCGCCAGCAGCTTTGGAGCTACGGGACAAAACCAAGAGACCCAGTACTTC
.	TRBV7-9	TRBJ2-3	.	CASSLVPLFQYF	TGTGCCAGCAGCTTAGTACCCCTATTCCAGTATTTT
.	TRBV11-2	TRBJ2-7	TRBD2	CASSLGGDYPYEQYF	TGTGCCAGCAGCTTAGGAGGGGACTACCCCTACGAGCAGTACTTC
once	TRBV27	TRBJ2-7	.	CASSLARGPEQYF	TGTGCCAGCAGTCTCGCCAGGGGCCCCGAGCAGTACTTC
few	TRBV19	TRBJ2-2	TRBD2	CASSGTSGRTGELFF	TGTGCCAGTAGCGGGACTAGCGGACGCACCGGGGAGCTGTTTTTT
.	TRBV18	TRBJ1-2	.	CASSPDNMGLYGYTF	TGTGCCAGCTCACCGGACAATATGGGGCTCTATGGCTACACCTTC
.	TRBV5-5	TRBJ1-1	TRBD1	CASSLALGDRGNEAFF	TGTGCCAGCAGCTTGGCCCTTGGGGACAGGGGTAATGAAGCTTTCTTT
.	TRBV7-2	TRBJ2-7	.	CASSLIRRSGISASLEQYF	TGTGCCAGCAGCTTGATTCGCCGATCAGGGATAAGCGCAAGTCTCGAGCAGTACTTC
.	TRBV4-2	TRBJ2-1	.	CASSQEDTLLGNEQFF	TGTGCCAGCAGCCAAGAGGACACGCTTCTGGGGAATGAGCAGTTCTTC
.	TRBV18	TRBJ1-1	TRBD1	CASSLRTGGVNTEAFF	TGTGCCAGCTCACTTCGGACAGGGGGTGTGAACACTGAAGCTTTCTTT
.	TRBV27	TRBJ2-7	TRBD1	CASSSWQGAYEQYF	TGTGCCAGCAGTTCATGGCAGGGGGCTTACGAGCAGTACTTC
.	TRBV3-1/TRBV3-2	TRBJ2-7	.	CASSQVPTGAREQYF	TGTGCCAGCAGCCAAGTCCCTACGGGAGCAAGAGAGCAGTACTTC
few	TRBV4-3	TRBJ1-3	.	CASSHGGYSGNTIYF	TGCGCCAGCAGCCATGGGGGGTACTCTGGAAACACCATATATTTT
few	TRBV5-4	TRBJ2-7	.	CASSLDSGYEQYF	TGTGCCAGCAGCTTGGACAGCGGTTACGAGCAGTACTTC
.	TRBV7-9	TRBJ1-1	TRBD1	CASTQTGVITEAFF	TGTGCCAGCACTCAAACAGGGGTTATCACTGAAGCTTTCTTT
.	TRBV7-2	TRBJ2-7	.	CASSLRPSSVAYEQYF	TGTGCCAGCAGCTTAAGGCCCTCTAGCGTTGCCTACGAGCAGTACTTC
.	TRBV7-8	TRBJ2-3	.	CASSLSSDTQYF	TGTGCCAGCAGCTTAAGCTCAGATACGCAGTATTTT
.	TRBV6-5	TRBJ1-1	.	CASSTRWRMNTEAFF	TGTGCCAGCAGTACCCGGTGGAGAATGAACACTGAAGCTTTCTTT
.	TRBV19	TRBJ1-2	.	CASSTRGTRGAYGYTF	TGTGCCAGTAGCACGAGGGGGACACGGGGGGCCTATGGCTACACCTTC
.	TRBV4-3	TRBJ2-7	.	CASSQAGTGGNYEQYF	TGCGCCAGCAGCCAAGCCGGGACGGGGGGCAACTACGAGCAGTACTTC
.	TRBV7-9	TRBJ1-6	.	CASSKRGLGSPLHF	TGTGCCAGCAGTAAAAGGGGATTGGGTTCACCCCTCCACTTT
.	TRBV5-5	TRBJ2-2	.	CASRLIQGNTGELFF	TGTGCCAGCAGGTTGATCCAGGGGAACACCGGGGAGCTGTTTTTT
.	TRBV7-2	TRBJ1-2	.	CASSPGPGDGYTF	TGTGCCAGCAGCCCGGGGCCGGGGGATGGCTACACCTTC
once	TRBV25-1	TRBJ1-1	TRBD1	CASSALGQGTTEAFF	TGTGCCAGCAGTGCGTTAGGACAGGGGACGACTGAAGCTTTCTTT
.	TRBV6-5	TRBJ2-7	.	CASRNEGFGYEQYF	TGTGCCAGCAGAAATGAGGGTTTTGGCTACGAGCAGTACTTC
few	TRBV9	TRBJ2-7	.	CASSAHTAAYEQYF	TGTGCCAGCAGCGCCCACACGGCGGCCTACGAGCAGTACTTC
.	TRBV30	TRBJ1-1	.	CAWINRQVNTEAFF	TGTGCCTGGATCAATAGACAGGTGAACACTGAAGCTTTCTTT
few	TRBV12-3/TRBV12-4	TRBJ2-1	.	CASRKMGEQFF	TGTGCCAGCCGAAAAATGGGCGAGCAGTTCTTC
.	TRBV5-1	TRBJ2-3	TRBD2	CASSWGSGDTDTQYF	TGCGCCAGCAGCTGGGGTAGCGGGGACACAGATACGCAGTATTTT
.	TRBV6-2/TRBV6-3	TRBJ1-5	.	CASSYGQFNQPQHF	TGTGCCAGCAGTTACGGGCAATTTAATCAGCCCCAGCATTTT
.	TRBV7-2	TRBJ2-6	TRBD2	CASSLRGGSGANVLTF	TGTGCCAGCAGCTTACGGGGGGGCTCTGGGGCCAACGTCCTGACTTTC
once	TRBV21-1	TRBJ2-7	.	CASRDHTLLDHEQYF	TGTGCCAGCCGGGATCATACTTTGTTAGACCACGAGCAGTACTTC
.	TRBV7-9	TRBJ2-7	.	CASSFLPDYEQYF	TGTGCCAGCAGCTTTTTACCAGATTACGAGCAGTACTTC
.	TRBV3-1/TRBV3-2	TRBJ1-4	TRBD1	CASSRGQGVPNEKLFF	TGTGCCAGCAGCCGGGGACAGGGGGTTCCTAATGAAAAACTGTTTTTT
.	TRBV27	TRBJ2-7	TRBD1	CASSLLGTGMGEQYF	TGTGCCAGCAGTTTATTGGGGACAGGGATGGGCGAGCAGTACTTC
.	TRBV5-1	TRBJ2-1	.	CASSLESAMPYNEQFF	TGCGCCAGCAGCTTGGAGTCCGCTATGCCCTACAATGAGCAGTTCTTC
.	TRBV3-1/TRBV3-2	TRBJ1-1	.	CASSQGTDPGVEAFF	TGTGCCAGCAGCCAAGGTACGGACCCAGGGGTTGAAGCTTTCTTT
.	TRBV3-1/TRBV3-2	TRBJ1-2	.	CASSFGPTKGGYGYTF	TGTGCCAGCAGTTTCGGCCCGACCAAAGGGGGCTATGGCTACACCTTC
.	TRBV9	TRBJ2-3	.	CASSVGTSPDTQYF	TGTGCCAGCAGCGTAGGAACTAGCCCAGATACGCAGTATTTT
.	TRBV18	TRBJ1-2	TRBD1	CASSPLTGEGYTF	TGTGCCAGCTCACCTTTGACAGGGGAGGGCTACACCTTC
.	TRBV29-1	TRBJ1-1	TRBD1	CSVDRAMNTEAFF	TGCAGCGTGGACAGGGCGATGAACACTGAAGCTTTCTTT
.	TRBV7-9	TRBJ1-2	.	CASSLVRRNYGYTF	TGTGCCAGCAGCTTAGTCAGGCGAAACTATGGCTACACCTTC
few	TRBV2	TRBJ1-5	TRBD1	CASRTDRGLHQPQHF	TGTGCCAGCAGAACCGACAGGGGGCTCCATCAGCCCCAGCATTTT